The following is a T cell receptor (beta chain) sequence with its context. The junction differs from germline at one of its ends, possibly a read error. The record originates from a study of blood T cells in healthy people across ages. It was with a sample-barcoded 5' primer and a J-beta primer mix that a second PCR of roughly 7 to 11 cycles was run. TCRdb itself ran the 5' RACE reads through MiXCR, one entry per CDR3 protein. The sample shows roughly 1,800,000 distinct CDR3 sequences, 49% of them seen only once. Germline lookup yields CDR1 SGHTA and CDR2 FQGNSA. This CDR3 comprises 16 residues. Sequences were obtained from blood. The clonotype comes from a woman aged 40 to 50 in good health. The rearrangement uses TRBV7-2 and TRBJ2-1; a possible D gene is TRBD2 (6 bases). The CDR3 loop is CASSLAFGGIYNGQFF. Here the CDR3 DNA reads TGTGCCAGCAGCCTAGCTTTTGGGGGGATTTACAATGGGCAGTTCTTC.